This TCR beta chain was obtained from a study of yellow fever vaccine responses in identical twins. Study findings and constraints: Reportedly, twins showed a vaccine T cell response that looked partly convergent and partly personalized.

MiXCR was run by TCRdb on the RT-PCR reads, yielding one entry per CDR3 protein. Among 9,000 to 13,000 distinct CDR3 sequences listed, around 78% were seen once. On this clonotype itself: Its specificity is not known.

Trimming took off 6 bases at V and 8 bases at J, with 14 bases between the two ends. This CDR3 spans 13 amino acids. The specimen was T cells from blood (PBMCs), unsorted or a sorted subset (not recorded which), collected before or after yellow fever vaccination (not recorded which). The receptor comes from a young woman who received the yellow fever vaccine. The chain is built from TRBV23-1 and TRBJ2-1; D is unresolved. TRBV23-1 falls under the ORF class, with uncertain function. In nucleotides, the CDR3 is TGCGCCAGCAGCGTCGTAGGGAACGATGAGCAGTTCTTC. Protein: CASSVVGNDEQFF.